Listed below are T cell receptor beta chains from one sample, sequenced in a study of blood T cell repertoires in COVID-19. Clones were sequenced by immunoSEQ multiplex PCR, and TCRdb holds only the in-frame ones, with some missing. The data contain 90,000 to 120,000 clones, over 80% of them singletons. Sequenced: peripheral blood. The receptors shown here come from a woman in her thirties with acute or convalescent COVID-19. The conserved cysteine and the conserved F or W are not part of the CDR3 here. D genes are given only for firm matches. The size of a clone is reported for some rows only, either as once, few or many, or as a class for expanded clones.

d_call: TRBD1
j_call: TRBJ1-1
clone_size: -
v_call: TRBV7-9
cdr3_aa: ASAPSGTANTEAF

d_call: TRBD1
j_call: TRBJ1-3
clone_size: once
v_call: TRBV27
cdr3_aa: ASSLRGGAVGNTIY

d_call: -
j_call: TRBJ1-6
clone_size: -
v_call: TRBV9
cdr3_aa: ASSPRGSGHPYNSPLH

d_call: TRBD1
j_call: TRBJ1-1
clone_size: -
v_call: TRBV9
cdr3_aa: ASSPGQGALNTEAF

d_call: -
j_call: TRBJ1-2
clone_size: -
v_call: TRBV6-5
cdr3_aa: ASTDRSGGRGYT

d_call: TRBD2
j_call: TRBJ2-1
clone_size: -
v_call: TRBV27
cdr3_aa: ASSELAGFDEQF

d_call: -
j_call: TRBJ2-1
clone_size: -
v_call: TRBV3-1/TRBV3-2
cdr3_aa: ASSQPGSGDNEQF

d_call: TRBD1
j_call: TRBJ1-2
clone_size: -
v_call: TRBV5-5
cdr3_aa: ASSYGTDGYT

d_call: -
j_call: TRBJ1-1
clone_size: -
v_call: TRBV5-8
cdr3_aa: ATLRRGLNTEAF

d_call: -
j_call: TRBJ1-1
clone_size: -
v_call: TRBV28
cdr3_aa: ASSPQTGMNTEAF

d_call: -
j_call: TRBJ1-2
clone_size: -
v_call: TRBV7-2
cdr3_aa: ASSSIGGSRGYT

d_call: TRBD2
j_call: TRBJ2-5
clone_size: -
v_call: TRBV10-3
cdr3_aa: ATYGGVQETQY

d_call: TRBD2
j_call: TRBJ2-2
clone_size: -
v_call: TRBV29-1
cdr3_aa: SVEGLAGTNTGELF

d_call: TRBD2
j_call: TRBJ2-1
clone_size: -
v_call: TRBV9
cdr3_aa: ASSQPLAGGPSYNEQF

d_call: -
j_call: TRBJ2-1
clone_size: -
v_call: TRBV30
cdr3_aa: AWSPPLVFYNEQF

d_call: TRBD1
j_call: TRBJ2-2
clone_size: -
v_call: TRBV15
cdr3_aa: ATTRGGTGNTGELF

d_call: TRBD1
j_call: TRBJ2-2
clone_size: -
v_call: TRBV2
cdr3_aa: ASTQTGRSGELF

d_call: -
j_call: TRBJ2-3
clone_size: once
v_call: TRBV28
cdr3_aa: ASSFIGDTQY

d_call: TRBD2
j_call: TRBJ2-6
clone_size: -
v_call: TRBV19
cdr3_aa: ASSMGGAGANVLT

d_call: -
j_call: TRBJ1-2
clone_size: -
v_call: TRBV6-1
cdr3_aa: ASSAALPSGTPYGYT

d_call: TRBD1
j_call: TRBJ2-6
clone_size: -
v_call: TRBV6-1
cdr3_aa: ASSAGSPGQSKTGANVLT

d_call: -
j_call: TRBJ1-2
clone_size: -
v_call: TRBV4-3
cdr3_aa: ASSLGQPVFGYT

d_call: TRBD2
j_call: TRBJ2-2
clone_size: -
v_call: TRBV4-1
cdr3_aa: ASSQDFPRLAGTSANTGELF

d_call: TRBD1
j_call: TRBJ1-2
clone_size: -
v_call: TRBV19
cdr3_aa: ASNGQGTHGYT

d_call: TRBD1
j_call: TRBJ2-5
clone_size: -
v_call: TRBV11-2
cdr3_aa: ASSPGGWGETQY

d_call: TRBD2
j_call: TRBJ2-1
clone_size: -
v_call: TRBV7-3
cdr3_aa: ASSFSGGADEQF

d_call: TRBD2
j_call: TRBJ2-7
clone_size: -
v_call: TRBV4-3
cdr3_aa: ASSQPGGEQY